The 24 T cell receptor beta chains below were found in one sample sequenced in a study of human T cells and chemical hapten exposure. Time point: patch test 2, 6 weeks after DPC sensitization. Noted treatment: therapeutic diphenylcyclopropenone sensitization with weekly scalp DPC. From the RACE reads, TCRdb called clonotypes with MiXCR, one entry per CDR3 protein. The data contain tens of thousands of distinct CDR3 sequences, 6.5% to 10% of them singletons. Sequencing was performed on whole blood, taken in connection with sensitization to the hapten diphenylcyclopropenone (DPC). The source is a woman aged 50 to 65 with alopecia areata. Some clones in this sample may be carry-over from other donors' samples.

This clonotype was seen only a few times. The genes are TRBV10-3 and TRBJ2-3; 15 nucleotides align to TRBD2. Looked up from germline, CDR1 is ENHRY and CDR2 is SYGVKD. The ends lost 6 bases at V and 4 bases at J; junction bases unmatched: 11. The CDR3 totals 18 residues. The CDR3 DNA follows: TGTGCCATCAGGTCGGGACTAGCGGGGGGCCGTATCCCAGATACGCAGTATTTT. Translation gives CAIRSGLAGGRIPDTQYF.

This clonotype occurred a few times. The chain employs TRBV29-1 and TRBJ1-3; D gene ambiguous. CDR1 is SQVTM, CDR2 ANQGSEA, per germline. Trimming left V 6 bases short and J 0 bases short, with 9 bases between. This CDR3 comprises 13 residues. CDR3 loop: CSVSYSSGNTIYF. The CDR3 DNA reads as TGCAGCGTGTCATATAGCTCTGGAAACACCATATATTTT.

This clonotype was seen a handful of times. V is TRBV9 and J is TRBJ1-4; D perhaps matches TRBD1 (6 bases). The V and J ends lost 4 bases and 8 bases respectively, with 15 bases between them. Germline V lookup: CDR1 SGDLS, CDR2 YYNGEE. CDR3 length equals 14 residues. CDR3 loop: CASSPGTLREKLFF. CDR3 coding DNA: TGTGCCAGCAGCCCCGGGACACTCAGGGAAAAACTGTTTTTT.

The chain couples TRBV6-6 to TRBJ2-5, with TRBD1 identical over 9 bases. V dropped 4 bases and J dropped 5; count of bases not matched to a gene: 11. CDR1 MNHNY and CDR2 SVGAGI come from the germline V gene (reference sequence). The CDR3 runs to 16 residues. The CDR3 spells CASSSTKQGAGETQYF. In nucleotides, the CDR3 is TGTGCCAGCAGTTCGACCAAACAGGGGGCTGGGGAGACCCAGTACTTC.

This clonotype has at least ten counts. The V call is TRBV6-7, the J call TRBJ1-4; weak D call: TRBD1 (5 bases). TRBV6-7 is classed as an ORF, of uncertain function. This CDR3 region has 15 residues. V was pared by 6 bases and J by 0 bases, with 11 bases between. The CDR3 nucleotides read TGTGCCAGCAGCCGGGGCCGGCCAACTAATGAAAAACTGTTTTTT. Its protein product is CASSRGRPTNEKLFF.

This clonotype showed up just a few times. This chain joins TRBV12-3 or TRBV12-4 and TRBJ1-2; a weak D match, TRBD1 (5 bases). Trimming cost V 4 bases and J 8 bases, with 20 bases left between them. The CDR3 contains 15 residues. CDR3 amino acids: CASSSYSRDPKGYTF. CDR3 sequence (DNA): TGTGCCAGCAGTTCCTATTCCAGGGATCCGAAAGGCTACACCTTC.

This clonotype was seen at least ten times. The chain employs TRBV5-1 and TRBJ2-7; D gene ambiguous. This CDR3 region has 13 residues. Trimming left V 7 bases short and J 1 base short, with 12 bases between. CDR1 and CDR2 (germline): SGHRS, YFSETQ. This CDR3 reads CASQGGPSYEQYF. The CDR3 DNA sequence: TGCGCCAGCCAAGGTGGCCCTTCCTACGAGCAGTACTTC.

This clonotype was detected a few times. The chain links TRBV7-2 to TRBJ2-4; 9 bases are a match to TRBD1. In germline, CDR1 is SGHTA, CDR2 FQGNSA. The CDR3 has 16 amino acids. V gave up 7 bases and J gave up 0 bases; unmatched junction bases: 7. CDR3 residues: CASNEQGATAKNIQYF. The CDR3 nucleotides are TGTGCCAGCAACGAACAGGGGGCAACAGCCAAAAACATTCAGTACTTC.

This clonotype occurred many times. The CDR3 DNA sequence: TGTGCCAGCAGTGACGTGTCGCCTAATGAAAAACTGTTTTTT. Translating gives CASSDVSPNEKLFF. The gene calls are TRBV2 and TRBJ1-4; D not resolved. CDR1 SNHLY and CDR2 FYNNEI come from the germline V gene. V was cut by 3 bases and J by 3 bases, with 8 bases left in between. The CDR3 runs to 14 residues.

The table lists this clonotype with a few counts. This chain connects TRBV15 to TRBJ1-5; 8 bases agree with TRBD1. This CDR3 comprises 15 residues. Trimming cost V 0 bases and J 6 bases; bases outside gene matches: 4. In germline, CDR1 is LNHNV, CDR2 YYDKDF (reference sequence). The CDR3 here is CATSRDRGQGQPQHF. The CDR3 nucleotides are TGTGCCACCAGCAGAGACAGGGGGCAGGGTCAGCCCCAGCATTTT.

This clonotype was seen many times. The rearrangement joins TRBV2 to TRBJ1-1; D gene uncertain. Germline CDR1 and CDR2: SNHLY and FYNNEI. The CDR3 covers 14 residues. V was trimmed by 4 bases and J by 4 bases, leaving 13 bases between them. The CDR3 protein is CASSGLKRATEAFF. In nucleotides, the CDR3 is TGTGCCAGCAGTGGACTCAAGCGGGCCACTGAAGCTTTCTTT.

This clonotype showed up many times. This rearrangement joins TRBV20-1 to TRBJ2-3, with D perhaps matching TRBD1 (5 bases). Germline assignment: CDR1 DFQATT and CDR2 SNEGSKA (reference sequence). The V gene lost 8 bases and the J gene lost 3 bases, with 18 bases spanning the gap. The CDR3 is 14 residues long. The CDR3 is CSTLGVESTDTQYF. The CDR3 bases are TGCAGTACCTTAGGGGTAGAGTCGACAGATACGCAGTATTTT.

In this sample, this clonotype turned up many times. CDR3 DNA sequence: TGTGCCAGCAGCTTAGGGGGTGCAGGCGGAAACACCATATATTTT. It specifies CASSLGGAGGNTIYF. The chain recombines TRBV11-2 with TRBJ1-3, with D unclear. CDR3 length: 15 amino acids. Germline lookup yields CDR1 SGHAT and CDR2 FQNNGV. The germline V and J ends were trimmed by 1 base and 4 bases, with 11 bases remaining between them.

V gene TRBV29-1 combines with J gene TRBJ2-2, with D hard to call. V was trimmed by 0 bases and J by 4 bases, leaving 9 bases between them. Germline CDR1 is SQVTM and CDR2 is ANQGSEA. The CDR3 consists of 14 residues. The CDR3 is CSVEDLGLTGELFF. The CDR3 DNA reads as TGCAGCGTTGAAGATCTCGGGCTCACCGGGGAGCTGTTTTTT.

This clonotype was recorded at least ten times. The chain combines TRBV7-6 with TRBJ1-1; 8 positions match TRBD1. V lost 4 bases and J lost 1; bases outside the gene matches: 8. Per the germline V gene, CDR1 is SGHVS and CDR2 is FNYEAQ. The CDR3 consists of 16 residues. The CDR3 sequence: CASSSNRGKANTEAFF. As DNA, the CDR3 is TGTGCCAGCAGCTCGAACAGGGGGAAGGCGAACACTGAAGCTTTCTTT.

Ten or more counts support this clonotype. The V and J genes are TRBV27 and TRBJ2-2; 9 bases fit TRBD1. The trim removed 4 bases at V and 6 bases at J, leaving 12 bases unmatched. Germline V gene lookup returns CDR1 MNHEY and CDR2 SMNVEV (reference sequence). This CDR3 spans 17 amino acids. CDR3 sequence reads: CASSYRTGVIRAGELFF. CDR3 bases: TGTGCCAGCAGTTACAGGACAGGGGTGATAAGGGCCGGGGAGCTGTTTTTT.

At least ten counts were recorded for this clonotype. Here the CDR3 reads CASSLELAGNTIYF. CDR3 DNA: TGTGCCAGCAGCTTAGAGTTGGCTGGAAACACCATATATTTT. This chain uses TRBV7-9 with TRBJ1-3, with D unclear. Trimming stripped 1 base from V and 2 bases from J, with 6 bases between. The CDR3 length is 14 residues. Per germline, CDR1 SEHNR and CDR2 FQNEAQ (reference sequence).

The gene calls are TRBV18 and TRBJ1-1; no clear D. CDR3 length equals 16 residues. Trimming left V 6 bases short and J 0 bases short, with 17 bases between. The germline CDR1 and CDR2 sequences are KGHSH and LQKENI. In DNA form, the CDR3 reads TGTGCCAGCTCGCCGAACTACAGCAACATGAACACTGAAGCTTTCTTT. Its protein is CASSPNYSNMNTEAFF.

This clonotype was observed many times. The chain is built from TRBV3-1 and TRBJ1-1; D is undetermined. Germline assignment: CDR1 LGHDT and CDR2 YNNKEL (reference sequence). The V end lost 1 base, the J end lost 4 bases, and 13 bases lay between the germline ends. CDR3 length: 15 amino acids. CDR3 region: CASSQGPLSGTEAFF. The CDR3 DNA is TGTGCCAGCAGCCAAGGGCCCCTCTCGGGCACTGAAGCTTTCTTT.

This clonotype was observed at least ten times. V usage is TRBV7-9 and J usage is TRBJ1-3; D is ambiguous. This CDR3 spans 16 amino acids. Germline CDR1 and CDR2: SEHNR and FQNEAQ (reference sequence). V dropped 4 bases and J dropped 0 bases, with 13 bases sitting between them. The CDR3 region is CASSYGLGSSGNTIYF. The CDR3 DNA is TGTGCCAGCAGCTACGGACTGGGGAGCTCTGGAAACACCATATATTTT.

This clonotype occurred a few times. This sequence joins TRBV7-9 and TRBJ2-7; a weak D match, TRBD1 (5 bases). Per germline, CDR1 SEHNR and CDR2 FQNEAQ (reference sequence). V was clipped by 6 bases and J by 2 bases, with 14 bases between them. The CDR3 is 14 amino acids. The DNA of the CDR3 is TGTGCCAGCAGTTATCGGAGCAGGGCCTACGAGCAGTACTTC. This codes for CASSYRSRAYEQYF.

This clonotype was counted a few times. The genes are TRBV28 and TRBJ1-5; D is unresolved. The CDR3 is 14 residues long. Germline V gives CDR1 MDHEN, CDR2 SYDVKM. V lost 8 bases and J lost 0, with 11 bases in between. CDR3 coding DNA: TGTGCCAGCGCGAGAGGGAATAGCAATCAGCCCCAGCATTTT. As protein: CASARGNSNQPQHF.

The rearrangement joins TRBV21-1 to TRBJ2-3; the tabulated D call, TRBD1, remains unverified against the DNA. TRBV21-1 is noted as a pseudogene. This CDR3 has 19 amino acids. CDR3 region: CASSKVKVRTGVSTDTQYF. The DNA for the CDR3 is TGTGCCAGCAGCAAAGTAAAGGTTCGGACAGGTGTGTCCACAGATACGCAGTATTTT.

In DNA form, the CDR3 reads TGTGCCAGCAATGGCAGGACAAAGTACTTC. It is translated as CASNGRTKYF. V usage is TRBV2 and J usage is TRBJ2-7, with D maybe TRBD1 (5 bases). CDR1 is SNHLY, CDR2 FYNNEI, per germline. Trimming left V 7 bases short and J 11 bases short, with 12 bases between. The CDR3 is 10 residues long.